The clone carrying this TCR beta chain was recorded at least ten times. Its specificity is unknown. This is likely a read error, given that the CDR3 carries no conserved phenylalanine or tryptophan at its end. Template switching added a universal primer site, and cDNA bore unique molecular identifiers. Each CDR3 protein gets one entry after TCRdb re-called the 5' RACE reads with MiXCR. Found here are about 290,000 distinct CDR3 sequences, roughly 9.7% of them singletons; the top ten hold 5.5% to 9%. J was trimmed by 5 bases and V by 2 bases; bases with no gene match: 5. This CDR3 region has 15 residues. The data were obtained in a study of identical twins. Everyone who donated was a healthy Caucasian. Whole-study results and caveats: Invariant T cells like MAIT and iNKT could partly confound the zero-insertion analyses.

The same data also went into a second study, on yellow fever vaccine responses in identical twins.

The TCR comes from a woman aged 18-30 years in good health. The material sequenced was CD8+ T cells sorted from blood. J is TRBJ2-5 and V is TRBV12-3 or TRBV12-4, with TRBD1 identical over 10 bases. CDR3 coding DNA: TGTGCCAGCAGTTTAATGCGGGACAGGGGTGAGACCCAGTACCTC. This encodes CASSLMRDRGETQYL.